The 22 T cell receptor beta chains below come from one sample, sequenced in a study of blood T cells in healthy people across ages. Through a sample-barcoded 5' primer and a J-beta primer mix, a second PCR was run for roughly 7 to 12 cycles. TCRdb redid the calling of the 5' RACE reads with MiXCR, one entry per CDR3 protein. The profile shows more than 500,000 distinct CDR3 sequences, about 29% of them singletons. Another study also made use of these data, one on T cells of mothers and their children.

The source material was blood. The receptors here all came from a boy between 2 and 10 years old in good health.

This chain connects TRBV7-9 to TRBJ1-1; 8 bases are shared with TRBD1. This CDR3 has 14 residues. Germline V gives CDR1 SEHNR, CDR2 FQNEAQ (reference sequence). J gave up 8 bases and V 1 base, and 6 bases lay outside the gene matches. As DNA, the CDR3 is TGTGCCAGCAGCTTAGGGTCCGGGACAGGAGAAGCTTTCTTT. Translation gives CASSLGSGTGEAFF.

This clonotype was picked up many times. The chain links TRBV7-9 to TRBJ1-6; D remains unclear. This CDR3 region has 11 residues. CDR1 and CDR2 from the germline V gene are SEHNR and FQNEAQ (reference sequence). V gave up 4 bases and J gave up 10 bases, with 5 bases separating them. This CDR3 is CASSSGSPLHF. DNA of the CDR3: TGTGCCAGCAGCTCCGGCTCACCCCTCCACTTT.

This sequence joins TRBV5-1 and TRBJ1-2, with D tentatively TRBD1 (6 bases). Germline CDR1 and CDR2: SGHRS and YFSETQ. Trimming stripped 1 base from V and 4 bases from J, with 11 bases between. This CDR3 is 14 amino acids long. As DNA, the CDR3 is TGCGCCAGCAGCTTGACAGGGATCGTCTATGGCTACACCTTC. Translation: CASSLTGIVYGYTF.

The CDR3 DNA reads TGTGCCAGCAGGGGACTAGTCCCACCCTACGAGCAGTACTTC. Its protein product is CASRGLVPPYEQYF. The chain has TRBV6-2 or TRBV6-3 and TRBJ2-5; TRBD2 aligns across 8 bases. The DNA matches TRBJ2-7 better at its end, which makes the J call doubtful. The CDR3 spans 14 residues. Germline values: CDR1 MNHEY, CDR2 SVGEGT.

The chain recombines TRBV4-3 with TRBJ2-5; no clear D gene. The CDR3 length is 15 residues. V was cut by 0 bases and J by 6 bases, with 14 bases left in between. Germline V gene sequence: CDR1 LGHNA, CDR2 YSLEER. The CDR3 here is CASSQDAELGKTQYF. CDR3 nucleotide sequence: TGCGCCAGCAGCCAAGACGCCGAGTTGGGAAAGACCCAGTACTTC.

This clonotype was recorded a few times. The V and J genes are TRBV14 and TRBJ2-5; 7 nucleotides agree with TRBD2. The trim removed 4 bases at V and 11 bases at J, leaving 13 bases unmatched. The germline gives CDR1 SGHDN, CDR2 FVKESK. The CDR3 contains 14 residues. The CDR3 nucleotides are TGTGCCAGCAGCCGGGCTGGGGCCGCGGGGGAGCAGTACTTC. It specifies CASSRAGAAGEQYF. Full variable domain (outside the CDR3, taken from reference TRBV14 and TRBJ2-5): EAGVTQFPSHSVIEKGQTVTLRCDPISGHDNLYWYRRVMGKEIKFLLHFVKESKQDESGMPNNRFLAERTGGTYSTLKVQPAELEDSGVYFCASSRAGAAGEQYFGPGTRLLVL.

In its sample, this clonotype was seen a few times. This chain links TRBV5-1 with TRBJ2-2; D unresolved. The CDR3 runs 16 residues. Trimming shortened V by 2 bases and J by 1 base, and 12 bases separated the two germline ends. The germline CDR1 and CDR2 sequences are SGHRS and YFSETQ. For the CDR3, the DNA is TGCGCCAGCAGCTTTTTAAGGGTCTTGAACACCGGGGAGCTGTTTTTT. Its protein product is CASSFLRVLNTGELFF.

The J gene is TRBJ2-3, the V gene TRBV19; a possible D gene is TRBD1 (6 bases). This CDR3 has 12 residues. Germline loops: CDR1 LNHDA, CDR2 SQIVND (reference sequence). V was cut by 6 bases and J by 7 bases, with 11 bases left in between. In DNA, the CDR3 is TGTGCCAGTAGGCCACAGGGAAATACGCAGTATTTT. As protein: CASRPQGNTQYF.

CDR3 DNA: TGTGCCAGCAGCTTAGTGGCTAGCGGGCCAAGCTCCTACGAGCAGTACTTC. Translating gives CASSLVASGPSSYEQYF. The chain has TRBV7-2 and TRBJ2-5, with TRBD2 matching 8 bases. The J call may be wrong; the DNA end is better matched by TRBJ2-7. Germline CDR1 is SGHTA and CDR2 is FQGNSA. The CDR3 is 17 residues long.

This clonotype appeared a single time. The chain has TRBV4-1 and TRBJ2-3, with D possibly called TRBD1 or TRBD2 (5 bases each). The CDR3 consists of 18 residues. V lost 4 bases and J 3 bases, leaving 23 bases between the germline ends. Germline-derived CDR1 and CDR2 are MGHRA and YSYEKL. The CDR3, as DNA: TGCGCCAGCAGCCTTTTGAGGGGATCGGCTTATATGACAGATACGCAGTATTTT. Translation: CASSLLRGSAYMTDTQYF.

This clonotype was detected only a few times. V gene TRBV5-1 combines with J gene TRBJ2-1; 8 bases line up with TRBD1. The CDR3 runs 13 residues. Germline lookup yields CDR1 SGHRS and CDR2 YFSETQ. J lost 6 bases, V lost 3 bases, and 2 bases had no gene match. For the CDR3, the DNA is TGCGCCAGCAGCTGGACAGGGTTCAATGAGCAGTTCTTC. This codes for CASSWTGFNEQFF. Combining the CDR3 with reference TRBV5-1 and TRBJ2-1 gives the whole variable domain KAGVTQTPRYLIKTRGQQVTLSCSPISGHRSVSWYQQTPGQGLQFLFEYFSETQRNKGNFPGRFSGRQFSNSRSEMNVSTLELGDSALYLCASSWTGFNEQFFGPGTRLTVL.

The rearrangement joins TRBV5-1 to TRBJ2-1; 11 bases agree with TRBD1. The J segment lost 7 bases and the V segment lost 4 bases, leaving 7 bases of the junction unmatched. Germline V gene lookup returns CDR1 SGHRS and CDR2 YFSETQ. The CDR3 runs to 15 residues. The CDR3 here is CASSPGGQGANEQFF. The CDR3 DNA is TGCGCCAGCAGCCCGGGAGGACAGGGGGCTAATGAGCAGTTCTTC.

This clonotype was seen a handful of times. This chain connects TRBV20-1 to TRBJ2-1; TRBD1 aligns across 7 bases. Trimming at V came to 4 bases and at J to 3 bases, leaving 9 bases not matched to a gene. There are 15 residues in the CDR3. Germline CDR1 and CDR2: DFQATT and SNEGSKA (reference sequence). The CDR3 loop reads CSAKTTGNSYNEQFF. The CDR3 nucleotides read TGCAGTGCTAAGACGACAGGGAATAGCTACAATGAGCAGTTCTTC.

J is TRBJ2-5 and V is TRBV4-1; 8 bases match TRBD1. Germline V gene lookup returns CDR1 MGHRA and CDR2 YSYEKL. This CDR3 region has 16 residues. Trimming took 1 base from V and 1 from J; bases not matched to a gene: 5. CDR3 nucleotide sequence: TGCGCCAGCAGCCAAGGGACAGGGATTCCCCAAGAGACCCAGTACTTC. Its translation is CASSQGTGIPQETQYF.

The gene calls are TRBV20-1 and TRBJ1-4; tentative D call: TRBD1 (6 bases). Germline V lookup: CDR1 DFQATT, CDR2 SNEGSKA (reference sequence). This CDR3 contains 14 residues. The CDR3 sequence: CAGSGGATNEKLFF. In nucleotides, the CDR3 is TGCGCTGGATCGGGGGGCGCAACTAATGAAAAACTGTTTTTT.

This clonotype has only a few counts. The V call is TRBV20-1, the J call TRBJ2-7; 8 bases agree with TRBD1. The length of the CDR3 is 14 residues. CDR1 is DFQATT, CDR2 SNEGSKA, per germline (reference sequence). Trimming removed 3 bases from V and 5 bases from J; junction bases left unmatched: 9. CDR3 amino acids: CSASQQGGGNEQYF. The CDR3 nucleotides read TGCAGTGCTAGTCAACAGGGGGGTGGCAACGAGCAGTACTTC.

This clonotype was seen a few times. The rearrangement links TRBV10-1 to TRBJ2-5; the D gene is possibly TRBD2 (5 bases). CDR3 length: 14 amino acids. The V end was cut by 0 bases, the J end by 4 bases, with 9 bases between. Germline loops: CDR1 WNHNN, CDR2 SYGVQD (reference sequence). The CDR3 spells CASSESRAGETQYF. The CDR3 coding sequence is TGCGCCAGCAGTGAGTCGAGGGCAGGAGAGACCCAGTACTTC.

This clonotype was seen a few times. CDR3: CASSTPPFHRDVGQETQYF. CDR3 DNA: TGTGCCAGCAGCACCCCCCCCTTCCATAGAGACGTCGGGCAAGAGACCCAGTACTTC. The chain uses TRBV6-2 or TRBV6-3 and TRBJ2-5; D gene ambiguous. The V gene's germline CDR1 is MNHEY and CDR2 SVGEGT. This CDR3 has 19 amino acids. V was shortened by 6 bases and J by 2 bases, with 28 bases between the two germline ends.

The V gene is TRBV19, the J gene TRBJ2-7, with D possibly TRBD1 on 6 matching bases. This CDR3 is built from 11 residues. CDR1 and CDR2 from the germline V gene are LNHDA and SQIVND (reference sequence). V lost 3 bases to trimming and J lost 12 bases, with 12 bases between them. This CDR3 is CASSISDSSYF. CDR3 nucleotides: TGTGCCAGTAGTATTTCGGACAGCTCGTACTTC.

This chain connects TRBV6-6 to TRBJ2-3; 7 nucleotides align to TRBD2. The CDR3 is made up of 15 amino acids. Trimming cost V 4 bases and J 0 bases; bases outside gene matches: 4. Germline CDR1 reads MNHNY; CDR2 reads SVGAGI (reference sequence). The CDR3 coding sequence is TGTGCCAGCAGTTGGACTAGAGGGAGCACAGATACGCAGTATTTT. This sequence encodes CASSWTRGSTDTQYF.

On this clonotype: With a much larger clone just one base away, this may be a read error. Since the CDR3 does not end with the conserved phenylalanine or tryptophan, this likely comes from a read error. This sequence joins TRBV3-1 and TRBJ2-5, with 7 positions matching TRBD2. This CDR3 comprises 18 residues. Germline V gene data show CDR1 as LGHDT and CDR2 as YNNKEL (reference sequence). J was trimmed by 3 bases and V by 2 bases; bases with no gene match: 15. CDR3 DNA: TGTGCCAGCAGCCAACCCCTTGGGTTGGCTAGCGGTGAAGAGACCCAGTACCTC. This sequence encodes CASSQPLGLASGEETQYL.

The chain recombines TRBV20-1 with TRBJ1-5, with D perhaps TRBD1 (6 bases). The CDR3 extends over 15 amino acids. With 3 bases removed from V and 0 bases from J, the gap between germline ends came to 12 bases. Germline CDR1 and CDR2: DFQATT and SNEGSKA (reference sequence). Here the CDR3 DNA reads TGCAGTGCTAGGGAGACAGGCTATAGCAATCAGCCCCAGCATTTT. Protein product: CSARETGYSNQPQHF.